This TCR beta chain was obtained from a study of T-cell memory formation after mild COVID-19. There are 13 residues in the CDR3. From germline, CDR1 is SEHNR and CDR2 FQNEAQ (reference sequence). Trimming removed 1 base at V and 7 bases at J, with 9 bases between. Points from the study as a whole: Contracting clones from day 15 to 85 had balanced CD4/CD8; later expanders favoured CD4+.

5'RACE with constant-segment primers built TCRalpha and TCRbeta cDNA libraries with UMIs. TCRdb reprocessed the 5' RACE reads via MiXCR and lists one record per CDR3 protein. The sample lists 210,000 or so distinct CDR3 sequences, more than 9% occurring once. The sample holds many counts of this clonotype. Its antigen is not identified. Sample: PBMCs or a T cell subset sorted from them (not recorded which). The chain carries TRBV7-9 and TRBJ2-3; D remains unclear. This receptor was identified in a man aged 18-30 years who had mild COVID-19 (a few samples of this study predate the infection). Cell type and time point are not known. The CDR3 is CASSLGEGHTQYF. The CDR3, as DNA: TGTGCCAGCAGCTTAGGTGAAGGTCATACGCAGTATTTT.